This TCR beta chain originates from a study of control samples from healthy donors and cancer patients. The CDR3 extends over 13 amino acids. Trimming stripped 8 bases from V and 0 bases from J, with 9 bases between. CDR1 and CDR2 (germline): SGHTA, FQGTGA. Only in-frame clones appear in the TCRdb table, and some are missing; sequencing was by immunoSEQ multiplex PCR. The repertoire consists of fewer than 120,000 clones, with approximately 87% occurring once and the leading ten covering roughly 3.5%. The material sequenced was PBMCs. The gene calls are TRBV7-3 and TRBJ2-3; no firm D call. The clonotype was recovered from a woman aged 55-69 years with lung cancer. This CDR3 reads CASGTGSTDTQYF. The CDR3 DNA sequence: TGTGCCAGCGGTACTGGGAGCACAGATACGCAGTATTTT. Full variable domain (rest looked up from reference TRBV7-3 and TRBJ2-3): GAGVSQTPSNKVTEKGKYVELRCDPISGHTALYWYRQSLGQGPEFLIYFQGTGAADDSGLPNDRFFAVRPEGSVSTLKIQRTERGDSAVYLCASGTGSTDTQYFGPGTRLTVL.